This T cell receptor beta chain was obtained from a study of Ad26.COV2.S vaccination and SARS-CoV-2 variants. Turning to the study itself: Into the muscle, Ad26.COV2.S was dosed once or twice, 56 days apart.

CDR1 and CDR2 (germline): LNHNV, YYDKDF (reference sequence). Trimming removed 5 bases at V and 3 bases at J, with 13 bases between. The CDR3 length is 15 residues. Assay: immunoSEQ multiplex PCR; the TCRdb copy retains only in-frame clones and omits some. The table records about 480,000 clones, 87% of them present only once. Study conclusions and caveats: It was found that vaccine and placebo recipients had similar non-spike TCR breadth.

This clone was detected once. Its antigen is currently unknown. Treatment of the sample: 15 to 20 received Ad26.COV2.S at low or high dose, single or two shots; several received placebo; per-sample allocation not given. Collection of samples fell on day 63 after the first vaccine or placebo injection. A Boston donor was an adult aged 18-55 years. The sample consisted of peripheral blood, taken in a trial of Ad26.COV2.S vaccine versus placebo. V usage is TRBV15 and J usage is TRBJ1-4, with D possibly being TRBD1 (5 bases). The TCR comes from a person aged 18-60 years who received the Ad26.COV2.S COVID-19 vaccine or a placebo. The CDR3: CATSPAGPANEKLFF. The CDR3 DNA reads TGTGCCACCAGCCCAGCAGGGCCCGCTAATGAAAAACTGTTTTTT.